Presented here are 26 T cell receptor beta chains from one specimen sequenced in a study of T cells in localized non-small cell lung cancer. Measured with immunoSEQ multiplex PCR; TCRdb has only the in-frame clones, and not every one. The repertoire holds approximately 47,000 clones, with about 88% as singletons. The specimen was PBMCs, collected before any cancer treatment. The origin of the receptors is a man aged 35 to 70 with stage II lung adenocarcinoma.

This chain links TRBV10-3 with TRBJ2-7; D assignment may be TRBD1 or TRBD2 (5 bases each). CDR3 size: 11 residues. Germline-derived CDR1 and CDR2 are ENHRY and SYGVKD. V lost 4 bases and J 6 bases, leaving 7 bases between the germline ends. The CDR3 DNA reads TGTGCCATCAGTGCAGGGACCGAGCAGTACGTC. Amino acid sequence: CAISAGTEQYV.

V is TRBV5-1 and J is TRBJ2-7, with 8 bases fitting TRBD2. The trim removed 4 bases at V and 3 bases at J, leaving 6 bases unmatched. Germline-derived CDR1 and CDR2 are SGHRS and YFSETQ. This CDR3 is built from 14 residues. CDR3 nucleotides: TGCGCCAGCAGCCCCGTCGGGGGGGGCTACGAGCAGTACTTC. Its protein is CASSPVGGGYEQYF.

This rearrangement joins TRBV7-2 to TRBJ1-2; perhaps TRBD1 as D (5 bases). Germline CDR1 is SGHTA and CDR2 is FQGNSA. Deletions cut 5 bases from V and 0 bases from J, with 19 bases between. The CDR3 is made up of 17 amino acids. Written as DNA, the CDR3 is TGTGCCAGCAGCCACCGACAGTTCCTGGAAGCTAACTATGGCTACACCTTC. Amino acid sequence: CASSHRQFLEANYGYTF.

Worth noting for this clone: At the DNA level, this CDR3 is encoded by other sequences in the same sample as well. The V call is TRBV2, the J call TRBJ2-1; D is undetermined. The CDR3 covers 13 residues. Germline lookup yields CDR1 SNHLY and CDR2 FYNNEI. Trimming took 1 base from V and 5 from J, leaving 6 bases between them. The CDR3 region has the DNA TGTGCCAGCAGTGAAGGGCTGAACAATGAGCAGTTCTTC. Amino acids: CASSEGLNNEQFF.

This clone appeared once. This sequence joins TRBV5-1 and TRBJ1-6, with D possibly TRBD1 on 6 matching bases. Looked up from germline, CDR1 is SGHRS and CDR2 is YFSETQ. This CDR3 region has 12 residues. The V gene lost 7 bases and the J gene lost 6 bases, with 8 bases spanning the gap. The CDR3 DNA reads TGCGCCAGCCGGGACATTAATTCACCCCTCCACTTT. It yields the protein CASRDINSPLHF.

The sample holds one count of this clone. The chain links TRBV19 to TRBJ1-1; the match to TRBD1 covers 7 bases. In germline, CDR1 is LNHDA, CDR2 SQIVND (reference sequence). The V segment lost 8 bases and the J segment 6 bases; nucleotides outside the gene matches: 9. This CDR3 is 13 amino acids long. The CDR3 is CASSWGGGSEAFF. DNA of the CDR3: TGTGCCAGTTCTTGGGGAGGGGGCTCTGAAGCTTTCTTT.

This chain joins TRBV7-6 and TRBJ2-3; D is possibly TRBD2 (7 bases). The CDR3 is made up of 15 amino acids. V lost 1 base and J lost 3, with 11 bases in between. Germline lookup yields CDR1 SGHVS and CDR2 FNYEAQ. The CDR3 spells CASSLGGGETDTQYF. In DNA form, the CDR3 reads TGTGCCAGCAGCTTAGGAGGGGGGGAAACAGATACGCAGTATTTT.

The genes are TRBV11-1 and TRBJ1-1, with a possible D match to TRBD1 (5 bases). This CDR3 comprises 14 residues. CDR1 is SGHAT and CDR2 is FQDESV in the germline V gene (reference sequence). Trimming shortened V by 0 bases and J by 5 bases, and 10 bases separated the two germline ends. Here the CDR3 reads CASSLADGGTEAFF. The CDR3 DNA reads TGTGCCAGCAGCTTAGCTGATGGGGGGACTGAAGCTTTCTTT.

The rearrangement joins TRBV11-3 to TRBJ1-1; D ambiguous. The CDR3 has 15 amino acids. Trimming took 0 bases from V and 3 from J, leaving 11 bases between them. Germline assignment: CDR1 SGHNT and CDR2 YENEEA. CDR3 DNA sequence: TGTGCCAGCAGCTTAGACGCACAAGAGGACACTGAAGCTTTCTTT. Residues: CASSLDAQEDTEAFF.

This clone was observed a few times. A junction end diverges from the germline sequence, so it may reflect a read error. This CDR3 is CASSIVFF. The CDR3 DNA reads as TGTGCCAGTAGTATAGTTTTCTTT. V usage is TRBV19 and J usage is TRBJ1-6; no definite D call. Germline CDR1 LNHDA, CDR2 SQIVND (reference sequence). The CDR3 is made up of 8 amino acids.

The chain combines TRBV6-1 with TRBJ1-5; tentatively, D is TRBD1 (5 bases). Germline lookup yields CDR1 MNHNS and CDR2 SASEGT. The CDR3 is 15 residues long. V was cut by 6 bases and J by 10 bases, with 22 bases left in between. Here the CDR3 DNA reads TGTGCCAGCAGGACTCGAGGGGATTCGCTCGGACCCCAGCATTTT. Its translation is CASRTRGDSLGPQHF.

The rearrangement joins TRBV19 to TRBJ1-6, with D unresolved. The V end was cut by 5 bases, the J end by 3 bases, with 11 bases between. Germline CDR1 reads LNHDA; CDR2 reads SQIVND (reference sequence). The CDR3 is 15 residues long. CDR3 in amino acids: CASSPVRDYNSPLHF. CDR3 nucleotides: TGTGCCAGTAGTCCCGTCAGAGACTATAATTCACCCCTCCACTTT.

This chain links TRBV5-1 with TRBJ1-1; D is possibly TRBD1 (5 bases). The germline V gene has CDR1 SGHRS and CDR2 YFSETQ. This CDR3 is built from 15 residues. V gave up 4 bases and J gave up 4 bases, with 17 bases separating them. The CDR3 bases are TGCGCCAGCAGCCTTACGGGGGTCAGTGTCACTGAAGCTTTCTTT. This encodes CASSLTGVSVTEAFF.

The sample holds one count of this clone. The CDR3 loop reads CASSVQFLSSYEQYF. CDR3 DNA: TGTGCCAGTAGTGTTCAGTTCCTCAGCTCCTACGAGCAGTACTTC. The chain carries TRBV19 and TRBJ2-7; D gene unclear. Germline CDR1 and CDR2: LNHDA and SQIVND (reference sequence). Trimming cost V 5 bases and J 0 bases, with 14 bases left between them. CDR3 size: 15 residues.

The chain carries TRBV5-1 and TRBJ2-3, with TRBD1 matching 8 bases. The CDR3 consists of 14 residues. Germline assignment: CDR1 SGHRS and CDR2 YFSETQ. V lost 3 bases to trimming and J lost 2 bases; unmatched junction nucleotides: 2. CDR3 residues: CASSWDRNTDTQYF. The CDR3 region has the DNA TGCGCCAGCAGCTGGGACAGGAACACAGATACGCAGTATTTT. The full variable domain, completed using reference TRBV5-1 and TRBJ2-3, is KAGVTQTPRYLIKTRGQQVTLSCSPISGHRSVSWYQQTPGQGLQFLFEYFSETQRNKGNFPGRFSGRQFSNSRSEMNVSTLELGDSALYLCASSWDRNTDTQYFGPGTRLTVL.

This chain uses TRBV10-3 with TRBJ2-1, with D possibly matching TRBD1 (5 bases). From germline, CDR1 is ENHRY and CDR2 SYGVKD. This CDR3 region has 12 residues. Here the CDR3 reads CAAQEGYNEQFF. DNA for the CDR3: TGTGCGGCACAGGAAGGGTACAATGAGCAGTTCTTC.

V and J are TRBV6-5 and TRBJ2-5; tentatively, D is TRBD2 (5 bases). The V end lost 4 bases, the J end lost 3 bases, and 9 bases lay between the germline ends. The CDR3 consists of 13 residues. CDR1 is MNHEY and CDR2 is SVGAGI in the germline V gene. For the CDR3, the DNA is TGTGCCAGCAGTTCCTTCGGGGAAGAGACCCAGTACTTC. This sequence encodes CASSSFGEETQYF.

This rearrangement joins TRBV7-2 to TRBJ2-1, with D maybe TRBD2 (5 bases). Trimming removed 2 bases from V and 3 bases from J, with 11 bases in between. Germline V lookup: CDR1 SGHTA, CDR2 FQGNSA. The CDR3 is 15 amino acids. The CDR3 coding sequence is TGTGCCAGCAGCTTACTAGCAGACTTCTACAATGAGCAGTTCTTC. Amino acids: CASSLLADFYNEQFF.

In this sample, this clone turned up a few times. The chain couples TRBV5-5 to TRBJ2-2, with D hard to call. Trimming stripped 1 base from V and 6 bases from J, with 16 bases between. The germline V gene encodes CDR1 SGHKS and CDR2 YYEKEE (reference sequence). CDR3 length: 16 amino acids. CDR3 region: CASSLNPGPKPGELFF. As DNA, the CDR3 is TGTGCCAGCAGCTTGAATCCAGGCCCAAAGCCCGGGGAGCTGTTTTTT.

The chain links TRBV2 to TRBJ1-6; D may be TRBD1 (5 bases). Trimming left V 2 bases short and J 10 bases short, with 15 bases between. The CDR3 covers 15 residues. Per the germline V gene, CDR1 is SNHLY and CDR2 is FYNNEI. Here the CDR3 DNA reads TGTGCCAGCAGTGAAAATTCGGCAGGGCAATCACCCCTCCACTTT. Its translation: CASSENSAGQSPLHF.

The genes are TRBV15 and TRBJ1-1; 7 nucleotides align to TRBD1. Germline loops: CDR1 LNHNV, CDR2 YYDKDF (reference sequence). The CDR3 sequence is 13 residues long. V lost 5 bases and J lost 4; bases outside the gene matches: 4. CDR3 residues: CATSGSGGTEAFF. The CDR3 coding sequence is TGTGCCACCAGCGGTTCAGGGGGCACTGAAGCTTTCTTT.

V and J are TRBV29-1 and TRBJ2-3; 8 bases align to TRBD2. CDR3 size: 14 residues. Germline V gene lookup returns CDR1 SQVTM and CDR2 ANQGSEA. The V segment lost 5 bases and the J segment 2 bases; nucleotides outside the gene matches: 6. The CDR3 bases are TGCAGCGTTACCGATAGCGGGGCCACAGATACGCAGTATTTT. It yields the protein CSVTDSGATDTQYF.

The gene calls are TRBV10-3 and TRBJ1-2, with D unresolved. V gave up 2 bases and J gave up 8 bases, with 21 bases separating them. Germline V gene sequence: CDR1 ENHRY, CDR2 SYGVKD. CDR3 length: 16 amino acids. The CDR3 DNA reads TGTGCCATCAGTGAGAAGGGCATGGGTACGGACCCGGGCTACACCTTC. Translated, it gives CAISEKGMGTDPGYTF.

This clone has only one observation. This chain joins TRBV5-1 and TRBJ2-2, with D hard to call. This CDR3 contains 14 residues. Trimming took off 4 bases at V and 0 bases at J, with 7 bases between the two ends. Germline CDR1 reads SGHRS; CDR2 reads YFSETQ. For the CDR3, the DNA is TGCGCCAGCAGCGAGGCCCCGAACACCGGGGAGCTGTTTTTT. Translation gives CASSEAPNTGELFF.

This sequence joins TRBV2 and TRBJ2-1; TRBD2 aligns across 9 bases. The CDR3 length is 15 residues. Germline CDR1 is SNHLY and CDR2 is FYNNEI. J was trimmed by 3 bases and V by 3 bases; bases with no gene match: 3. As DNA, the CDR3 is TGTGCCAGCAGTGATGGCGGGGGGGACTACAATGAGCAGTTCTTC. Protein: CASSDGGGDYNEQFF.

V gene TRBV2 combines with J gene TRBJ2-5; D might be TRBD1 or TRBD2, each matching 5 bases. Germline lookup yields CDR1 SNHLY and CDR2 FYNNEI. Trimming pared 10 bases from V and 1 base from J, leaving 16 bases between. The CDR3 is made up of 14 amino acids. The CDR3 bases are TGTGCCACGAAGGGGACCATTTTCCAAGAGACCCAGTACTTC. This translates into CATKGTIFQETQYF.